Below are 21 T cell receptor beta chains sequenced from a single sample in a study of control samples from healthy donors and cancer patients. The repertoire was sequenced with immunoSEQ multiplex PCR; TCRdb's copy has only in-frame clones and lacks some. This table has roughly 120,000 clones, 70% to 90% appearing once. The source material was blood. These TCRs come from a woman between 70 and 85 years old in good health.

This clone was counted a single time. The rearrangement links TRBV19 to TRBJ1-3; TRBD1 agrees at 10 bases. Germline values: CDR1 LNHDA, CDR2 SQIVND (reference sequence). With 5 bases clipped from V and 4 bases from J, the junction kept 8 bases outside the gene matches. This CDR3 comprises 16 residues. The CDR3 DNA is TGTGCCAGTAGTCCACGACAGGGGGCGAGAGGAAACACCATATATTTT. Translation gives CASSPRQGARGNTIYF.

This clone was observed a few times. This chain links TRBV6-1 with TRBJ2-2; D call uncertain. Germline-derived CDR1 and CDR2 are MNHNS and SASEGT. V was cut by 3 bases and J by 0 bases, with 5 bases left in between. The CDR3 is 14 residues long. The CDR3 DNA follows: TGTGCCAGCAGTGAGACGGCGAACACCGGGGAGCTGTTTTTT. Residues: CASSETANTGELFF.

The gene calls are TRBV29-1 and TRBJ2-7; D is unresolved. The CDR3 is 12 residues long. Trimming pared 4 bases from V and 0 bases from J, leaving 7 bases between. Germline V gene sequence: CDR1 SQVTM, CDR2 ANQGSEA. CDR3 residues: CSVGSDSYEQYF. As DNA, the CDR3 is TGCAGCGTTGGGTCCGACTCCTACGAGCAGTACTTC.

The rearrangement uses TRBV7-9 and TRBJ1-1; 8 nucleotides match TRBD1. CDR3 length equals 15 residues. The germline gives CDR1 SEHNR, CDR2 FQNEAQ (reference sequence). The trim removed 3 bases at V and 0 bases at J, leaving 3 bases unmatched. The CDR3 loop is CASSLRTGMNTEAFF. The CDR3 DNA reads TGTGCCAGCAGCTTGCGGACAGGGATGAACACTGAAGCTTTCTTT.

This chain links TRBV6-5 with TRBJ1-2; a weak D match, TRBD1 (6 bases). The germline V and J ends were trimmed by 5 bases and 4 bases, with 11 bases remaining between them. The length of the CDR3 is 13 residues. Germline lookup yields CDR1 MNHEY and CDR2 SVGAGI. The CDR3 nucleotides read TGTGCCAGCAGTCTACAGGGCGGCTATGGCTACACCTTC. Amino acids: CASSLQGGYGYTF.

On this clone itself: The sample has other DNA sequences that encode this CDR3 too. CDR3 coding DNA: TGTGCCAGCAGCCAAGTTGGAGAGCAGTACTTC. Residues: CASSQVGEQYF. V and J are TRBV3-1 (or the pseudogene TRBV3-2) and TRBJ2-7; D is uncertain. This CDR3 comprises 11 residues. CDR1 is LGHDT and CDR2 is YNNKEL in the germline V gene (reference sequence). The V gene lost 1 base and the J gene lost 7 bases, with 5 bases spanning the gap.

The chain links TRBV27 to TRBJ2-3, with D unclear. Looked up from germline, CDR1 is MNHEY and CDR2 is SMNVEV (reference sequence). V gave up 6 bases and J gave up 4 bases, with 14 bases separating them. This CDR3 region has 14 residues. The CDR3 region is CASRGIPFSDTQYF. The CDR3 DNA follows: TGTGCCAGCAGGGGAATCCCATTTTCAGATACGCAGTATTTT.

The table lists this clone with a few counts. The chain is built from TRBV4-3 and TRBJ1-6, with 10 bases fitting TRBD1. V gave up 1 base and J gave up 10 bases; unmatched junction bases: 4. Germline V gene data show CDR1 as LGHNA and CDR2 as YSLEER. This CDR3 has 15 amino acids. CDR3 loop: CASSQGQGAWSPLHF. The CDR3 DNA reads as TGCGCCAGCAGCCAAGGACAGGGGGCATGGTCACCCCTCCACTTT.

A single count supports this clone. The CDR3 here is CASSRDRGIAEAFF. CDR3 nucleotide sequence: TGTGCCAGCAGCCGAGACAGGGGGATCGCTGAAGCTTTCTTT. This chain connects TRBV6-5 to TRBJ1-1, with TRBD1 identical over 9 bases. J gave up 6 bases and V 6 bases, and 8 bases lay outside the gene matches. CDR1 is MNHEY, CDR2 SVGAGI, per germline. The CDR3 loop spans 14 amino acids.

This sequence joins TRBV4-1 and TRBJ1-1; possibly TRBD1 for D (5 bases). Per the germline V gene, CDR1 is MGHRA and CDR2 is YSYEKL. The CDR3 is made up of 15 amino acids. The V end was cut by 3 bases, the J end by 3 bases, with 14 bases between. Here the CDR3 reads CASSHPGRGDTEAFF. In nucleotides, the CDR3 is TGCGCCAGCAGCCACCCCGGTAGGGGAGACACTGAAGCTTTCTTT.

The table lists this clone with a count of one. DNA for the CDR3: TGTGCCAGCAGTTGGGCGAGCTCCTATAATTCACCCCTCCACTTT. The encoded protein is CASSWASSYNSPLHF. V usage is TRBV27 and J usage is TRBJ1-6; D uncertain. CDR3 length: 15 residues. The germline V gene encodes CDR1 MNHEY and CDR2 SMNVEV (reference sequence). V dropped 4 bases and J dropped 0 bases, with 7 bases sitting between them.

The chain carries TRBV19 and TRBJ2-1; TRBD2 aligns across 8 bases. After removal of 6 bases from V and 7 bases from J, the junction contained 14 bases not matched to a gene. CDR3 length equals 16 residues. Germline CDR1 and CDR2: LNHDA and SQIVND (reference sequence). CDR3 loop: CASRLPGLGKENEQFF. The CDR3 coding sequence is TGTGCCAGTAGGTTACCGGGACTAGGTAAAGAAAATGAGCAGTTCTTC.

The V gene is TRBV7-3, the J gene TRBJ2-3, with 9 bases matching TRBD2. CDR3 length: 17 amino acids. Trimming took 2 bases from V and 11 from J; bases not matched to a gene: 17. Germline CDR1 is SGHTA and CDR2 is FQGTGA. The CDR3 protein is CASSLVPPKRGVGRQYF. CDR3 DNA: TGTGCCAGCAGCTTAGTCCCCCCCAAGCGGGGGGTGGGGAGGCAGTATTTT.

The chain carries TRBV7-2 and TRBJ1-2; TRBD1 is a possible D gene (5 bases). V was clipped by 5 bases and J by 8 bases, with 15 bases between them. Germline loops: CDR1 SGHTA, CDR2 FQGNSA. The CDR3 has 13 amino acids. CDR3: CASSNGGRGGYTF. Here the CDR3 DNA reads TGTGCCAGCAGCAACGGGGGGAGGGGCGGCTACACCTTC.

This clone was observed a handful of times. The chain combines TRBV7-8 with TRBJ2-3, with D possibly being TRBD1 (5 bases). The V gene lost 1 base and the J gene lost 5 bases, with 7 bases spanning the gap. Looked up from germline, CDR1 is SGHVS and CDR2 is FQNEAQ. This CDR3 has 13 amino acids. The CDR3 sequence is CASSLDRGDTQYF. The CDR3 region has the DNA TGTGCCAGCAGCTTAGATAGGGGAGATACGCAGTATTTT.

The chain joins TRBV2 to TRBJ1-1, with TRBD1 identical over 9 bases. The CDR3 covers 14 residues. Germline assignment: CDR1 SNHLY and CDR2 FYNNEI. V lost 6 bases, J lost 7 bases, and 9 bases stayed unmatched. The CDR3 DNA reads TGTGCCAGCAGCTCGGACAGGGGAACGGTTGAAGCTTTCTTT. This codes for CASSSDRGTVEAFF.

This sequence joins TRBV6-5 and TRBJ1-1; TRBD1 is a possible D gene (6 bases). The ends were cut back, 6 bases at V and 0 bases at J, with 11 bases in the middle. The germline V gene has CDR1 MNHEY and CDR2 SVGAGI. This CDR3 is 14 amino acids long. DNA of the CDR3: TGTGCCAGCAGAGCTCACAGGGTGAACACTGAAGCTTTCTTT. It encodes CASRAHRVNTEAFF.

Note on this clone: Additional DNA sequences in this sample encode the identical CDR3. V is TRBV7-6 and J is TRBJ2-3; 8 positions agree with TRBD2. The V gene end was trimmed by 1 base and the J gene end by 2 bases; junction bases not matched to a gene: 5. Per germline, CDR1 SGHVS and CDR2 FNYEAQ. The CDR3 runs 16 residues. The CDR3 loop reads CASSLGSGGPTDTQYF. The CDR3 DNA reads TGTGCCAGCAGCTTAGGCAGCGGGGGACCCACAGATACGCAGTATTTT.

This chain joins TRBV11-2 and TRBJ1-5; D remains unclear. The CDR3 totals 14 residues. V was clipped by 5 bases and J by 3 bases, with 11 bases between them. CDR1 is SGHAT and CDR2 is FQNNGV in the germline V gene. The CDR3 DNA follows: TGTGCCAGCAGCCGGCGGGGAAACAATCAGCCCCAGCATTTT. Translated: CASSRRGNNQPQHF.

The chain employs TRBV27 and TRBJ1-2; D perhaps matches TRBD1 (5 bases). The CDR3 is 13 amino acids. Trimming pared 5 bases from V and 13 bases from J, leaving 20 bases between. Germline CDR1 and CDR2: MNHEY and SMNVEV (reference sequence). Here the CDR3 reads CASSMGGTASFTF. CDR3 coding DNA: TGTGCCAGCAGTATGGGGGGGACGGCCTCTTTCACCTTC.

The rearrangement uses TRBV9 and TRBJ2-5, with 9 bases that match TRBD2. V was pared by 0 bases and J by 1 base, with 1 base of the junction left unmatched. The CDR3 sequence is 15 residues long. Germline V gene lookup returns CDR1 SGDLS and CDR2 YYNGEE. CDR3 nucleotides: TGTGCCAGCAGCGTAGGCGGGGGGGCCCAAGAGACCCAGTACTTC. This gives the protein CASSVGGGAQETQYF.